This T cell receptor beta chain was sequenced during a study of CD8+CD57+ T cells in acquired aplastic anemia. For sequencing, patients were chosen who had shown expansion of CD8+CD57+ cells by flow cytometry. The junction had 5 bases not matched to a gene; V was cut back by 5 bases and J by 2 bases. This CDR3 is 15 amino acids long. TCR beta VDJ combinations and CDR3 sequences were profiled from genomic DNA. TCRdb processed the reads anew with MiXCR; each CDR3 protein has one entry. The data show 200,000 to 300,000 distinct CDR3 sequences, more than 40% seen once. This receptor was identified in a human donor with aplastic anemia. The chain combines TRBV12-3 or TRBV12-4 with TRBJ2-5; 10 bases are shared with TRBD2. Sequenced input: sorted CD4+, CD8+, or CD8+CD57+ T cells (not recorded which) from PBMCs. The CDR3 region is CASSPGLARQETQYF. As DNA, the CDR3 is TGTGCCAGCAGTCCGGGACTAGCGAGACAAGAGACCCAGTACTTC.